This T cell receptor (beta chain) was identified during a study of CDR3 diversity in severe acne. Trimming removed 5 bases from V and 2 bases from J, with 6 bases in between. CDR3 length: 11 amino acids. CDR1 is GTSNPN and CDR2 is SVGIG in the germline V gene (reference sequence). TCRdb called the PCR reads again in MiXCR, with one record for every CDR3 protein. Found here are some 84,000 distinct CDR3 sequences, 45% to 60% of them singletons; the top ten hold 14%. This clonotype occurred many times. The specimen sequenced was blood. The sequence came from a male donor in good health, without acne. The rearrangement links TRBV30 to TRBJ1-2; a possible D gene is TRBD1 (6 bases). The CDR3 sequence is CAWDRNYGYTF. CDR3 nucleotides: TGTGCCTGGGACAGGAACTATGGCTACACCTTC.